The sequence of this TCR beta chain was determined in a study of T cells in narcolepsy (dated by TCRdb to the late 2010s). With regard to the full study: Patients with narcolepsy type 1 or type 2 (NT1, NT2) were enrolled in the study together with healthy control donors. To look for autoreactive T cells in narcolepsy patients that target self-antigens of hypocretin neurons (hypocretin, TRIB2), the study used TCR Vbeta sequencing to follow clonotypes in blood and CSF. Paper-wide results and their limitations: Patients and controls had similar numbers of sequenced blood memory CD4+ clonotypes, with averages of around 39,000 in patients and 30,000 to 35,000 in controls. Plots comparing CSF and blood CD4+ T cell clonotypes from the same patient highlighted HCRT-specific and TRIB2-specific autoreactive clonotypes. Certain blood memory CD4+ repertoires from patients and controls had no sequences that matched autoreactive T cell clones. Autoreactive clonotypes were reported to be detected serially in the blood of the same patients and of different patients, but not in the blood of healthy controls.

The germline V gene specifies SGHTA as CDR1 and FQGNSA as CDR2. Here V drops 5 bases and J drops 6 bases, and the junction holds 4 bases not matched to any gene. The CDR3 holds 15 amino acids from the cysteine to the phenylalanine. Just the 45-base CDR3 DNA is kept, in frame starting at base 1. Memory CD4+ T cells were sorted ex vivo from peripheral blood of narcolepsy patients and healthy controls for TCR Vbeta sequencing. The method behind the library was the immunoSEQ multiplex PCR assay. Not all clones reach the TCRdb copy of this immuneACCESS table, which keeps in-frame sequences only. Checked studies attribute under half of the gap to unresolved V genes and leave the rest unexplained. The sample includes nearly 25,000 clones, with around two thirds observed a single time. Less than 15% of the sample belongs to the ten largest clones. With respect to this clone: Its antigen is currently not known. Per-base quality was not reported, and no clone a single base away is much larger than it.

This clonotype originated in a human donor in good health. The rearrangement combines TRBV7-2 with TRBJ1-6, with 10 middle bases fitting TRBD1. The sample consisted of memory (CD45RA-) CD4+ T cells from blood. Interpreted using the paper, the cell subset or site label stands for: memory T cells sorted ex vivo from peripheral blood. In nucleotides, the sequence is TGTGCCAGCAGCCCCGGACAGGGGGGTAATTCACCCCTCCACTTT. It translates as CASSPGQGGNSPLHF.